Reported below is one TCR beta chain. From germline, CDR1 is DFQATT and CDR2 SNEGSKA (reference sequence). The CDR3 loop spans 10 amino acids. Original data processing: Estimated nucleated cell counts came from reference gene primer amplification. Here immunoSEQ multiplex PCR was the method, and the copy in TCRdb shows in-frame clones only, minus some. The V and J calls and the clone size are those of that table, but D and trimming were determined from the DNA. The profile shows over 90,000 clones, 70% to 90% of them singletons. This specimen belongs to a study of blood T cell repertoires in COVID-19.

The chain joins TRBV20-1 to TRBJ1-1, with D perhaps matching TRBD1 (6 bases). The TCR was taken from a human donor in a cohort sampled during active COVID-19. Input material: peripheral blood. CDR3 nucleotide sequence: TGCACCTACCCGGGGGGCGAAGCTTTCTTT. Residues: CTYPGGEAFF.